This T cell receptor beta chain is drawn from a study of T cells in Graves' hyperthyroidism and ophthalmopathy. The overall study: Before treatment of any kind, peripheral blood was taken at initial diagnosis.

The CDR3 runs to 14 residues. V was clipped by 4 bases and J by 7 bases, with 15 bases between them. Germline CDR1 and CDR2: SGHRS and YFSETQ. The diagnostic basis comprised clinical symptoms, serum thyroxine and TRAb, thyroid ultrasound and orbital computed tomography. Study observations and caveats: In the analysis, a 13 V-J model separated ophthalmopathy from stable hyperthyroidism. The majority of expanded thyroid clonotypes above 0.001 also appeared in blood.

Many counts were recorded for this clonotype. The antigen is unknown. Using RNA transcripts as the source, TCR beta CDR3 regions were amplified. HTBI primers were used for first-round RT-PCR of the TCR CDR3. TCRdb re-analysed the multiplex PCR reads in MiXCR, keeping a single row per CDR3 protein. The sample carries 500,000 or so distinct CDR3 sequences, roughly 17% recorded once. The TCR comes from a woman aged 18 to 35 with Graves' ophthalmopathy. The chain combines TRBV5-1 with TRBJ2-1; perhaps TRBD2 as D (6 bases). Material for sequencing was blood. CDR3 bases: TGCGCCAGCAGCGGATCGGGACTTGAAAATGAGCAGTTCTTC. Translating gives CASSGSGLENEQFF.